Listed below are T cell receptor beta chains from one sample, sequenced in a study of cytomegalovirus exposure and HLA in healthy donors. Generated by immunoSEQ multiplex PCR, the TCRdb table keeps only in-frame clones and is missing some. This sample yields 150,000 to 200,000 clones, of which about two thirds are seen a single time; roughly a tenth belongs to the top ten. The sequencing sample was made of PBMCs. The receptors stem from a young man in good health and CMV-seropositive. Both conserved end residues are part of each CDR3. The D gene is left open where the match is weak. Size is omitted from some rows. Given values are once, few, many or a class for expanded clones.

DNA	CDR3	J	D	size	V
TGTGCCAGCAGCTTACCCCAGCGGGACCCCAGAGAGCAGTACTTC	CASSLPQRDPREQYF	TRBJ2-7	TRBD2	.	TRBV7-9
TGCGCCAGCAGCCAAGGAAGGGGGGAGGGCCCCTACGAGCAGTACTTC	CASSQGRGEGPYEQYF	TRBJ2-7	.	.	TRBV4-1
TGTGCCGGGACCGGGGGGTTGTTAGACAATGAGCAGTTCTTC	CAGTGGLLDNEQFF	TRBJ2-1	TRBD2	.	TRBV6-1
TGTGCCAGCAGTGAACATCCAGTTTCCTATGGCTACACCTTC	CASSEHPVSYGYTF	TRBJ1-2	.	.	TRBV6-1
TGTGCCAGCAACACACAGTACAATGAGCAGTTCTTC	CASNTQYNEQFF	TRBJ2-1	.	few	TRBV27
TGCGCCAGCAGTGAGTCGAGAGGGAAACAAGAGACCCAGTACTTC	CASSESRGKQETQYF	TRBJ2-5	.	.	TRBV10-1
TGTGCCAGCAGTGTGTCCTTCTCTGGAAACACCATATATTTT	CASSVSFSGNTIYF	TRBJ1-3	.	.	TRBV2
TGTGCCAGCAGCTTAGGTCTAGCGGACTCAGATACGCAGTATTTT	CASSLGLADSDTQYF	TRBJ2-3	TRBD2	.	TRBV11-2
TGTGCCAGTAGTATTGTAGGGGGCGCCGGCTATGGCTACACCTTC	CASSIVGGAGYGYTF	TRBJ1-2	TRBD1	few	TRBV19
TGTGCCAGCAGCCAGAGGGGAGGACAAGAGACCCAGTACTTC	CASSQRGGQETQYF	TRBJ2-5	.	.	TRBV6-6
TGTGCCAGCGGGGGACAGGGTTACACCGGGGAGCTGTTTTTT	CASGGQGYTGELFF	TRBJ2-2	TRBD1	few	TRBV2
TGTGCCAGCAGCCCTCGGGGGACTAGTGCGGCGGGGGAGCAGTACTTC	CASSPRGTSAAGEQYF	TRBJ2-7	TRBD2	.	TRBV7-9
TGTGCCTGGAGTGAAACAAGCTACGAGCAGTACTTC	CAWSETSYEQYF	TRBJ2-7	.	.	TRBV30
TGCAGCGTTTTAGACAATCGAAAAACCGGGGAGCTGTTTTTT	CSVLDNRKTGELFF	TRBJ2-2	.	.	TRBV29-1
TGCAGCGTTAAGACAGGGGATGGTTCACCCCTCCACTTT	CSVKTGDGSPLHF	TRBJ1-6	TRBD1	few	TRBV29-1
TGTGCCCATCAAGAACTCGGCAGGGCTCTTCTTACGGGGGCCAACGTCCTGACTTTC	CAHQELGRALLTGANVLTF	TRBJ2-6	.	.	TRBV7-9
TGTGCCAGCAGGGCCCCTGGGGCTAGCGGGAGTCTTCGGCAGTACTTC	CASRAPGASGSLRQYF	TRBJ2-4	TRBD2	.	TRBV7-2
TGTGCCATCAGTGAGGGTGGGGAGCCTAATGAAAAACTGTTTTTT	CAISEGGEPNEKLFF	TRBJ1-4	.	few	TRBV10-3
TGTGCCAGCAGCTTGAGGGACACAAAGTCGATTACAACTAATGAAAAACTGTTTTTT	CASSLRDTKSITTNEKLFF	TRBJ1-4	.	.	TRBV5-8
TGTGCCAGCAGCCCTAGTAATGAAGCTTTCTTT	CASSPSNEAFF	TRBJ1-1	.	few	TRBV7-9
TGTGCCAGCAGCTTACCCCTTGGACAGGAAGGTAGCCACGAGCAGTACTTC	CASSLPLGQEGSHEQYF	TRBJ2-7	TRBD1	.	TRBV7-9
TGTGCCAGCTCACCGCCAGACAGGGCGAGATATGACATTCAGTACTTC	CASSPPDRARYDIQYF	TRBJ2-4	TRBD1	.	TRBV18